The TCR beta chain under discussion was sequenced for a study of identifying expanded T cells in peripheral blood. Study-wide points: Over about two and four weeks, about 15 and 19 clones changed, versus roughly 1.2 between replicates.

As concerns this clone: Its antigen is not identified.

Collection occurred without any documented infections or immune events in donors. TCRdb's copy holds only in-frame clones and misses some; the assay was immunoSEQ multiplex PCR. The data contain 70,000 to 100,000 clones, around 90% of them seen just once; the ten biggest clones take up 15% to 20%. Germline CDR1 reads SGHVS; CDR2 reads FQNEAQ. Trimming took off 1 base at V and 0 bases at J, with 13 bases between the two ends. The CDR3 extends over 16 amino acids. This clonotype was obtained from a person aged 18 to 75 in good health. The specimen sequenced was blood. This chain links TRBV7-8 with TRBJ2-7; D unresolved. DNA of the CDR3: TGTGCCAGCAGCTTAGGGGTCGGGTCTCGCTCCTACGAGCAGTACTTC. Residues: CASSLGVGSRSYEQYF.